These 15 T cell receptor beta chains came from one sample sequenced in a study of Ad26.COV2.S vaccination and SARS-CoV-2 variants. The treatment denotes: approximately 18 received Ad26.COV2.S at low or high dose, single or two shots; roughly five received placebo; per-sample allocation not given. After the first vaccine or placebo injection, samples were drawn on day 63. Profiled with immunoSEQ multiplex PCR; TCRdb holds only in-frame clones, not every one. This sample has about 480,000 clones, with 87% found just once. The material sequenced was peripheral blood, taken in a trial of Ad26.COV2.S vaccine versus placebo. The source of these receptors is a person between 18 and 60 years old who received the Ad26.COV2.S COVID-19 vaccine or a placebo.

This sequence joins TRBV28 and TRBJ1-2, with a weak D call TRBD1 (5 bases). Per germline, CDR1 MDHEN and CDR2 SYDVKM. V lost 1 base, J lost 7 bases, and 19 bases lay in between. This CDR3 spans 16 amino acids. The CDR3 sequence is CASSLSGPGAGVGYTF. The CDR3 nucleotides read TGTGCCAGCAGTTTATCGGGGCCAGGCGCCGGTGTTGGCTACACCTTC.

The V call is TRBV10-3, the J call TRBJ1-2; D unclear. The ends were cut back, 4 bases at V and 6 bases at J, with 9 bases in the middle. This CDR3 has 12 amino acids. Germline CDR1 ENHRY, CDR2 SYGVKD. Here the CDR3 DNA reads TGTGCCATCAGTGGGGGAGGAAATGGCTACACCTTC. Amino acids: CAISGGGNGYTF.

The chain carries TRBV12-3 or TRBV12-4 and TRBJ2-7; tentatively, D is TRBD1 or TRBD2 (5 bases each). Trimming took off 6 bases at V and 7 bases at J, with 16 bases between the two ends. The CDR3 contains 13 residues. The CDR3 is CASSPGPTGEQYF. CDR3 in DNA: TGTGCCAGCAGCCCGGGACCCACGGGGGAGCAGTACTTC.

The rearrangement links TRBV10-2 to TRBJ1-3; no firm D call. The V gene lost 6 bases and the J gene lost 1 base, with 7 bases spanning the gap. Germline V gene lookup returns CDR1 WSHSY and CDR2 SAAADI. The CDR3 runs to 13 residues. Here the CDR3 reads CASRSGSGNTIYF. Here the CDR3 DNA reads TGCGCCAGCAGGAGCGGGTCTGGAAACACCATATATTTT.

The chain employs TRBV19 and TRBJ1-1; D is possibly TRBD1 (5 bases). Trimming took 2 bases from V and 1 from J, leaving 11 bases between them. CDR1 is LNHDA and CDR2 is SQIVND in the germline V gene (reference sequence). The length of the CDR3 is 15 residues. As DNA, the CDR3 is TGTGCCAGTAGTATACCGGGACGGTCGAACACTGAAGCTTTCTTT. Its translation is CASSIPGRSNTEAFF. The complete variable domain, with remaining parts taken from reference TRBV19 and TRBJ1-1, reads DGGITQSPKYLFRKEGQNVTLSCEQNLNHDAMYWYRQDPGQGLRLIYYSQIVNDFQKGDIAEGYSVSREKKESFPLTVTSAQKNPTAFYLCASSIPGRSNTEAFFGQGTRLTVV.

The chain joins TRBV28 to TRBJ2-7, with D possibly being TRBD1 (6 bases). Between the trimmed V and J ends, which lost 11 bases and 0 bases, there was a span of 11 bases. Germline-derived CDR1 and CDR2 are MDHEN and SYDVKM. There are 12 residues in the CDR3. For the CDR3, the DNA is TGTGCCGTCCTGGGGGCCTCCTACGAGCAGTACTTC. The encoded protein is CAVLGASYEQYF.

The sample holds a few counts of this clone. The same CDR3 arises from other DNA sequences in this sample as well. The rearrangement links TRBV10-3 to TRBJ1-1, with D unresolved. The germline CDR1 and CDR2 sequences are ENHRY and SYGVKD. Deletions cut 8 bases from V and 0 bases from J, with 4 bases between. The CDR3 spans 11 residues. The CDR3 loop is CAISMNTEAFF. In DNA, the CDR3 is TGTGCCATCTCGATGAACACTGAAGCTTTCTTT.

This chain uses TRBV16 with TRBJ1-1, with D perhaps TRBD1 (5 bases). Looked up from germline, CDR1 is KGHSY and CDR2 is FQNENV. The CDR3 contains 15 residues. The V end was cut by 4 bases, the J end by 0 bases, with 12 bases between. CDR3 amino acids: CASSPIGAVNTEAFF. Written as DNA, the CDR3 is TGTGCCAGCAGCCCCATCGGGGCAGTGAACACTGAAGCTTTCTTT.

The J gene is TRBJ2-5, the V gene TRBV7-2, with TRBD2 matching 7 bases. The junction had 20 bases not matched to a gene; V was cut back by 4 bases and J by 3 bases. The germline V gene has CDR1 SGHTA and CDR2 FQGNSA. The CDR3 is made up of 19 amino acids. The CDR3 DNA is TGTGCCAGCAGCTCGCCCAAAACCCGGGGTCTAGCGGAAAAAGAGACCCAGTACTTC. Residues: CASSSPKTRGLAEKETQYF.

The rearrangement uses TRBV6-2 or TRBV6-3 and TRBJ2-7; no definite D call. V shed 6 bases and J shed 7 bases, with 13 bases lying between them. Germline CDR1 MNHEY, CDR2 SVGEGT. There are 12 residues in the CDR3. CDR3 nucleotide sequence: TGTGCCAGCAGCCCACGGCCGTCAGAGCAGTACTTC. Translation gives CASSPRPSEQYF.

The chain combines TRBV5-4 with TRBJ2-1; no reliable D call. V lost 0 bases to trimming and J lost 1 base, with 5 bases between them. Germline V lookup: CDR1 SGHNT, CDR2 YYREEE (reference sequence). This CDR3 contains 14 residues. The CDR3 is CASSLGSSYNEQFF. The CDR3 DNA sequence: TGTGCCAGCAGCTTGGGCAGTTCCTACAATGAGCAGTTCTTC.

The chain links TRBV3-1 (or the pseudogene TRBV3-2) to TRBJ1-1; tentatively, D is TRBD1 (5 bases). V was clipped by 2 bases and J by 4 bases, with 5 bases between them. The CDR3 runs 12 residues. The germline CDR1 and CDR2 sequences are LGHDT and YNNKEL (reference sequence). The CDR3 nucleotides are TGTGCCAGCAGCCAAAGGGGCACTGAAGCTTTCTTT. The encoded protein is CASSQRGTEAFF.

For the CDR3, the DNA is TGTGCCAGCAGCCCAATAGCGGGATTGAGGGACGGGGAGCTGTTTTTT. Translating it yields CASSPIAGLRDGELFF. This chain connects TRBV7-8 to TRBJ2-2; the match to TRBD2 covers 8 bases. The CDR3 is 16 residues long. CDR1 is SGHVS, CDR2 FQNEAQ, per germline. The V gene end was trimmed by 5 bases and the J gene end by 7 bases; junction bases not matched to a gene: 12.

V and J are TRBV7-9 and TRBJ1-1; tentative D call: TRBD1 (5 bases). The CDR3 spans 12 residues. V was trimmed by 5 bases and J by 7 bases, leaving 11 bases between them. Germline V gene sequence: CDR1 SEHNR, CDR2 FQNEAQ (reference sequence). This chain's CDR3 is CASSRSDIEAFF. CDR3 coding DNA: TGTGCCAGCAGCCGCTCGGACATTGAAGCTTTCTTT.

This clone was observed a single time. The chain is built from TRBV19 and TRBJ1-1; 10 bases map to TRBD1. Germline CDR1 is LNHDA and CDR2 is SQIVND (reference sequence). After removal of 7 bases from V and 2 bases from J, the junction contained 4 bases not matched to a gene. The CDR3 is 14 residues long. CDR3 bases: TGTGCCAGTACCAGGACAGGGGGTAACACTGAAGCTTTCTTT. This gives the protein CASTRTGGNTEAFF.